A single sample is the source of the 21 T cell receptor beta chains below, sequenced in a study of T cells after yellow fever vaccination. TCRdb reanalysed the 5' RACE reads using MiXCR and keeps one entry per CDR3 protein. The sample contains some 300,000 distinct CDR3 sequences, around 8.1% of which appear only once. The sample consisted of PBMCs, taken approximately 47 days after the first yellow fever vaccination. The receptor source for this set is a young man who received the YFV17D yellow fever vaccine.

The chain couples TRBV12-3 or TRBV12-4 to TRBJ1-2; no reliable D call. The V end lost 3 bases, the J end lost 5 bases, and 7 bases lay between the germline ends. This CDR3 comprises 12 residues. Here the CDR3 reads CASSFHSYGYTF. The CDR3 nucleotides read TGTGCCAGCAGTTTCCACAGTTATGGCTACACCTTC.

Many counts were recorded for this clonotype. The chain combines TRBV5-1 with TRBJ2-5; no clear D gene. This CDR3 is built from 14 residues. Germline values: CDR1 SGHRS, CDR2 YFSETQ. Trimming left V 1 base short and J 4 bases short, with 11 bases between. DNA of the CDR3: TGCGCCAGCAGCTTGCAATCGGGCCCAGAGACCCAGTACTTC. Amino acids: CASSLQSGPETQYF.

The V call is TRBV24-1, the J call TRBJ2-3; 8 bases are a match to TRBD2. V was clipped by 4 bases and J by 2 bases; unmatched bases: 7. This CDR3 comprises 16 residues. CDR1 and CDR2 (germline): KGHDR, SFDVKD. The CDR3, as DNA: TGTGCCACCAGTGAGGCGCGGGGGGTCTCCACAGATACGCAGTATTTT. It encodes CATSEARGVSTDTQYF.

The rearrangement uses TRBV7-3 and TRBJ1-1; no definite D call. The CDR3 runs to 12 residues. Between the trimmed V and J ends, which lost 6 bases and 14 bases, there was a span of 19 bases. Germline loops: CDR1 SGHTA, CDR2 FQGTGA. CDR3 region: CASSYVGREWFF. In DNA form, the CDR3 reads TGTGCCAGCAGTTACGTCGGTCGGGAATGGTTCTTT. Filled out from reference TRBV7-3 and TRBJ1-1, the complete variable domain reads GAGVSQTPSNKVTEKGKYVELRCDPISGHTALYWYRQSLGQGPEFLIYFQGTGAADDSGLPNDRFFAVRPEGSVSTLKIQRTERGDSAVYLCASSYVGREWFFGQGTRLTVV.

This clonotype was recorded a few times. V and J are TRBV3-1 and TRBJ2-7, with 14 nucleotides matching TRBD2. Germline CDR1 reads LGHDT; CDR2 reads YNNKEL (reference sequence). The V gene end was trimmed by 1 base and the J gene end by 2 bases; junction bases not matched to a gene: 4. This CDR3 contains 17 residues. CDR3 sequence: CASSQAGLAGAPYEQYV. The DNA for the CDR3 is TGTGCCAGCAGCCAAGCGGGACTAGCGGGGGCCCCCTACGAGCAGTACGTC.

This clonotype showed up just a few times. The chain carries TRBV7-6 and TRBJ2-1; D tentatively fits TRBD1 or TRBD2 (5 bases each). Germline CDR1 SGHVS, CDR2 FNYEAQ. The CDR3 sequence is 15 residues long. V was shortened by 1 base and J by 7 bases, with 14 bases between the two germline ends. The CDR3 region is CASSLDTFEGNEQFF. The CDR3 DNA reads TGTGCCAGCAGCTTAGACACATTCGAGGGGAATGAGCAGTTCTTC.

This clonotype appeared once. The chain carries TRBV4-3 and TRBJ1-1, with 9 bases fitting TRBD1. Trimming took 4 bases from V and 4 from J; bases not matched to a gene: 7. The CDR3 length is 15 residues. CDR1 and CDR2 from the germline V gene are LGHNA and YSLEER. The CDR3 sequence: CASSPNRGLGTEAFF. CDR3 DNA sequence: TGCGCCAGCAGCCCAAACAGGGGGCTCGGCACTGAAGCTTTCTTT.

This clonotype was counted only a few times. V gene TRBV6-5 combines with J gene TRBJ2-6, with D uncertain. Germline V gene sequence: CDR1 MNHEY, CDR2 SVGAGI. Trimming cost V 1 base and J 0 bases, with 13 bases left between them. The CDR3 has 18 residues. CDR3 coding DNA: TGTGCCAGCAGTTACTACCCAGCGAGCCTCTCTGGGGCCAACGTCCTGACTTTC. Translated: CASSYYPASLSGANVLTF.

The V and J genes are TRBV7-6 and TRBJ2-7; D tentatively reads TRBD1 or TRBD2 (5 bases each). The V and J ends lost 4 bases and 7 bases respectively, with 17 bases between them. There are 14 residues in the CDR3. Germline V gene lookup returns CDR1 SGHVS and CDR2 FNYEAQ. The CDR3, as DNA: TGTGCCAGCAGCTCCGAGAGGGGCCCCTGGGAGCAGTACTTC. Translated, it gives CASSSERGPWEQYF.

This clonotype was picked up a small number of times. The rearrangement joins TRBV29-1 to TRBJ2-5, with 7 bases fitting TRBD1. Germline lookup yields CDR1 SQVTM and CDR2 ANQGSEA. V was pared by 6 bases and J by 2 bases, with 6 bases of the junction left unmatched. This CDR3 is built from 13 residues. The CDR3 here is CSVALGQQETQYF. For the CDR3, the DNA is TGCAGCGTGGCCCTGGGACAGCAAGAGACCCAGTACTTC.

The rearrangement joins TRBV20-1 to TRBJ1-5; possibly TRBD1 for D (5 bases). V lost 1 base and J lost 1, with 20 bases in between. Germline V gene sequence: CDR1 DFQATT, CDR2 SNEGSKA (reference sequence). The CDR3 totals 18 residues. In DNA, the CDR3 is TGCAGTGCTAGAGGGGGGGGACCCGCTGTCACGAGCAATCAGCCCCAGCATTTT. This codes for CSARGGGPAVTSNQPQHF.

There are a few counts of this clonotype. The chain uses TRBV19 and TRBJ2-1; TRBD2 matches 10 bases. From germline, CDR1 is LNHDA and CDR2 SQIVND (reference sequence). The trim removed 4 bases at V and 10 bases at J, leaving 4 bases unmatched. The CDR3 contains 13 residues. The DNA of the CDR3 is TGTGCCAGTAGTAGACTAGCGGGTCGAGAGCAGTTCTTC. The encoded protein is CASSRLAGREQFF.

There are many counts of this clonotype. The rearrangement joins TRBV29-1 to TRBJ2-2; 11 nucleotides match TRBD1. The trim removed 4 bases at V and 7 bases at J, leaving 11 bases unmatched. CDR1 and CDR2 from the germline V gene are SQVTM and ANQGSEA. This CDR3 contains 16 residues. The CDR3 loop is CSVALWTGGWGGELFF. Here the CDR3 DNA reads TGCAGCGTTGCACTCTGGACAGGGGGCTGGGGCGGGGAGCTGTTTTTT.

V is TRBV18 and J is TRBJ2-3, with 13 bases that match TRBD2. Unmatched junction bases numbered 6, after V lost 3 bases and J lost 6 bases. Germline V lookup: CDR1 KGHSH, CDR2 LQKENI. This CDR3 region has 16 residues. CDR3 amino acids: CASSPRTSGGGDTQYF. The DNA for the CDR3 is TGTGCCAGCTCACCGAGGACTAGCGGGGGAGGGGATACGCAGTATTTT.

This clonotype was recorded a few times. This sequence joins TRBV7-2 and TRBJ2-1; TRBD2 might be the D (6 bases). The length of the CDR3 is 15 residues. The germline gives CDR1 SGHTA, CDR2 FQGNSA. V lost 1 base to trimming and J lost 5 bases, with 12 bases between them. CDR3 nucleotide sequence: TGTGCCAGCAGCTTAGAGACTAGAGGGGACAATGAGCAGTTCTTC. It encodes CASSLETRGDNEQFF.

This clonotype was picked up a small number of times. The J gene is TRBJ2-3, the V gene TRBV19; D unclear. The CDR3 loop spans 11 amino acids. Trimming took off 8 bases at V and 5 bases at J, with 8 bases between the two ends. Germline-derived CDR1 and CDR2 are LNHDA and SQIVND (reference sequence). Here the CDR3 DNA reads TGTGCCAGTTCTAAGGGAGATACGCAGTATTTT. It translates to CASSKGDTQYF.

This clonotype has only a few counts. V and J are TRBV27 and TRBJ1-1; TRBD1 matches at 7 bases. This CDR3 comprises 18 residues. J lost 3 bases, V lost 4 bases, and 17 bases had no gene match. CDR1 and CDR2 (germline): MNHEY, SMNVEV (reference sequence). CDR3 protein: CASSSFPPDRLGYTEAFF. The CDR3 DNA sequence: TGTGCCAGCAGTTCCTTCCCCCCGGACAGGTTGGGGTACACTGAAGCTTTCTTT.

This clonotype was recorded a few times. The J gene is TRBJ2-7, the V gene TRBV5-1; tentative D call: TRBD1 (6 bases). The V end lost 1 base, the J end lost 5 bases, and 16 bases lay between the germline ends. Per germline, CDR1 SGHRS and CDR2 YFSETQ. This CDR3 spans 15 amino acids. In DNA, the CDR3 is TGCGCCAGCAGCTTGTATACAGGGCGGTGGGACGAGCAGTACTTC. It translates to CASSLYTGRWDEQYF. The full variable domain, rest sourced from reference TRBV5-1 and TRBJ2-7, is KAGVTQTPRYLIKTRGQQVTLSCSPISGHRSVSWYQQTPGQGLQFLFEYFSETQRNKGNFPGRFSGRQFSNSRSEMNVSTLELGDSALYLCASSLYTGRWDEQYFGPGTRLTVT.

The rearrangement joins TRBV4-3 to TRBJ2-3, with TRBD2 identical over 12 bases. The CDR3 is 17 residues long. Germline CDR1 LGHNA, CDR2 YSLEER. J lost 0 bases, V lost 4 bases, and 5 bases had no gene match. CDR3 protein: CASSRTSGGPSTDTQYF. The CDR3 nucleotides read TGCGCCAGCAGCCGTACTAGCGGGGGGCCTAGCACAGATACGCAGTATTTT.

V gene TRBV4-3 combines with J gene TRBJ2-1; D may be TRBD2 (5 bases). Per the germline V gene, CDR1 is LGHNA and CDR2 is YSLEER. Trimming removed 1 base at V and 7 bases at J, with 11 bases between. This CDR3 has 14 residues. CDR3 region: CASSQGDSGNEQFF. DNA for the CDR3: TGCGCCAGCAGCCAAGGGGATTCGGGGAATGAGCAGTTCTTC.

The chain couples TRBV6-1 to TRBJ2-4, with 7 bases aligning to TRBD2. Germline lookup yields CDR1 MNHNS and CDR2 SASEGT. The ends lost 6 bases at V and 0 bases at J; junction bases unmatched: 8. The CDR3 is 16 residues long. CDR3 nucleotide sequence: TGTGCCAGCAGCCTAAGCGGGGCCCTAGCCAAAAACATTCAGTACTTC. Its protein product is CASSLSGALAKNIQYF.